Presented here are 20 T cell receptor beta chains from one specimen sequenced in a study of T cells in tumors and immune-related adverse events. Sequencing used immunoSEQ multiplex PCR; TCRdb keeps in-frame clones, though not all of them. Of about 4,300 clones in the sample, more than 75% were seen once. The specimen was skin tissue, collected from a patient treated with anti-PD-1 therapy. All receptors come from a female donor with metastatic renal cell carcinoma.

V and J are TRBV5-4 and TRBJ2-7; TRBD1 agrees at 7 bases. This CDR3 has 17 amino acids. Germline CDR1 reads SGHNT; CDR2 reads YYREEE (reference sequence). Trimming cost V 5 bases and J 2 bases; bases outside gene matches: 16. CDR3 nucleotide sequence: TGTGCCAGCAGTTCAGGAAGACAGGGCAAATCTCCCTACGAGCAGTACTTC. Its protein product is CASSSGRQGKSPYEQYF. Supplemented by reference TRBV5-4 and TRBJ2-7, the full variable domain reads ETGVTQSPTHLIKTRGQQVTLRCSSQSGHNTVSWYQQALGQGPQFIFQYYREEENGRGNFPPRFSGLQFPNYSSELNVNALELDDSALYLCASSSGRQGKSPYEQYFGPGTRLTVT.

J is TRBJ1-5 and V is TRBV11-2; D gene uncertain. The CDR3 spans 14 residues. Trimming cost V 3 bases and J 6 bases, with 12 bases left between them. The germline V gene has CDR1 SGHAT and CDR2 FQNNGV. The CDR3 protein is CASSLNSWGQPQHF. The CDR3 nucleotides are TGTGCCAGCAGCTTGAACAGTTGGGGTCAGCCCCAGCATTTT. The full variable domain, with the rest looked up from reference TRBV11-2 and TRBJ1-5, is EAGVAQSPRYKIIEKRQSVAFWCNPISGHATLYWYQQILGQGPKLLIQFQNNGVVDDSQLPKDRFSAERLKGVDSTLKIQPAKLEDSAVYLCASSLNSWGQPQHFGDGTRLSIL.

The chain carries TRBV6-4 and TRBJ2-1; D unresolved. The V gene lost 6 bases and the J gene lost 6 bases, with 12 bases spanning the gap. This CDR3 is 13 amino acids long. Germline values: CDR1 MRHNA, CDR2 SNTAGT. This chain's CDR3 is CASSGWPGNEQFF. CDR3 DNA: TGTGCCAGCAGCGGGTGGCCTGGCAATGAGCAGTTCTTC.

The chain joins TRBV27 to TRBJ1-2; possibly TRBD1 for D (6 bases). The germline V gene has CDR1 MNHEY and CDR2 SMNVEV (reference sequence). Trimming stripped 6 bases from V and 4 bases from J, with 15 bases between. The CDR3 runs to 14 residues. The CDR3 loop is CASRRTGLGYGYTF. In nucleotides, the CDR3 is TGTGCCAGCAGACGAACAGGGTTGGGCTATGGCTACACCTTC.

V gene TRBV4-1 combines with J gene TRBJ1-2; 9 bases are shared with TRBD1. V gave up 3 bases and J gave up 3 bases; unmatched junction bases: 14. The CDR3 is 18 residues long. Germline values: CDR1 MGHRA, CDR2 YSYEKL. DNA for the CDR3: TGCGCCAGCAGCCAGGCTCCGGGACAGGGACCCCTTGACTATGGCTACACCTTC. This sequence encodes CASSQAPGQGPLDYGYTF.

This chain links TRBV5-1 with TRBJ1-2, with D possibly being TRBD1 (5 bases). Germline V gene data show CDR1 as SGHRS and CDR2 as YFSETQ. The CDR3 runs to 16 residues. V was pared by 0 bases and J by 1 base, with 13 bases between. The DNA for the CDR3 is TGCGCCAGCAGCTTGGAGGGTCCGGGACTTAACTATGGCTACACCTTC. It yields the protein CASSLEGPGLNYGYTF.

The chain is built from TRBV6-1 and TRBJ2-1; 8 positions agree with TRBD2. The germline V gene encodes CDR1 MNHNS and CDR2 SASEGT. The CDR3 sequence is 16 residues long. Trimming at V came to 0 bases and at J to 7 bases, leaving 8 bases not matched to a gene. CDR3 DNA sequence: TGTGCCAGCAGTGAAGCAGGGAGCGGGAGCAAGAATGAGCAGTTCTTC. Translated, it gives CASSEAGSGSKNEQFF.

CDR3 amino acids: CASSRSGTSGGLVETQYF. The CDR3, as DNA: TGTGCCAGCAGCCGGAGCGGGACTAGCGGGGGGCTGGTAGAGACCCAGTACTTC. This chain joins TRBV7-2 and TRBJ2-5, with 15 nucleotides matching TRBD2. Trimming took 5 bases from V and 4 from J; bases not matched to a gene: 11. The CDR3 is 18 amino acids. Germline V gives CDR1 SGHTA, CDR2 FQGNSA.

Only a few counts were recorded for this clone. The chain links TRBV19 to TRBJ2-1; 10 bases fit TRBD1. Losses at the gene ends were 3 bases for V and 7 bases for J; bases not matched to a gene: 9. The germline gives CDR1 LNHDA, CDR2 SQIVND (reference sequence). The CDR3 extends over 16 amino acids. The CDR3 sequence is CASSMGWTGGRNEQFF. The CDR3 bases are TGTGCCAGTAGTATGGGGTGGACAGGGGGGAGGAATGAGCAGTTCTTC.

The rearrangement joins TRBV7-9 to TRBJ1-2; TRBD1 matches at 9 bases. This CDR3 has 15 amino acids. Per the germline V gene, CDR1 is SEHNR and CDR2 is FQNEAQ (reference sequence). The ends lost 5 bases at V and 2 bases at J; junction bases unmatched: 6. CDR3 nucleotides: TGTGCCAGCAGCCCCCGGACAGGGGACAACTATGGCTACACCTTC. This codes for CASSPRTGDNYGYTF.

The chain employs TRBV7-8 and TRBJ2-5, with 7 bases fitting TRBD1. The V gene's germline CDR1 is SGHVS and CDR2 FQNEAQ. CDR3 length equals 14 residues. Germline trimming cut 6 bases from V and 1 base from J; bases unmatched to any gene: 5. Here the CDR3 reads CASSQWDSQETQYF. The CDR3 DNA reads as TGTGCCAGCAGTCAATGGGACAGCCAAGAGACCCAGTACTTC.

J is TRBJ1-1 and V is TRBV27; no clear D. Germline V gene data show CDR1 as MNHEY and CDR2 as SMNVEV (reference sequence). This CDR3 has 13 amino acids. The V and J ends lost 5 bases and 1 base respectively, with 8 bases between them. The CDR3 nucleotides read TGTGCCAGCAGTACCGCGGGGAACACTGAAGCTTTCTTT. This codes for CASSTAGNTEAFF.

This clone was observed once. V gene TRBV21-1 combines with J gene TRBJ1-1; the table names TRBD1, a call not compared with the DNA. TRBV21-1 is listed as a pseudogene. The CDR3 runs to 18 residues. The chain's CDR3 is CASSKAVWTGGRSLEAFF. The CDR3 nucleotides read TGTGCCAGCAGCAAAGCTGTCTGGACAGGGGGCCGAAGTTTGGAAGCTTTCTTT.

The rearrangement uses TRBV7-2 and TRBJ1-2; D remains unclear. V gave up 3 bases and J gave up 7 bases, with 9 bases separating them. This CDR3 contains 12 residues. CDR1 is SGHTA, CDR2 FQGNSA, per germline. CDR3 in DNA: TGTGCCAGCAGCTTCGGCCCCATTGGCTACACCTTC. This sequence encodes CASSFGPIGYTF.

In nucleotides, the CDR3 is TGTGCCAGCAGCGAGTTACCGGGGGGGAACTACCGGGGCTACACCTTC. This codes for CASSELPGGNYRGYTF. The V gene is TRBV9, the J gene TRBJ1-2; tentative D call: TRBD1 (5 bases). V dropped 3 bases and J dropped 8 bases, with 23 bases sitting between them. Germline V CDR1 and CDR2: SGDLS, YYNGEE. The CDR3 spans 16 residues.

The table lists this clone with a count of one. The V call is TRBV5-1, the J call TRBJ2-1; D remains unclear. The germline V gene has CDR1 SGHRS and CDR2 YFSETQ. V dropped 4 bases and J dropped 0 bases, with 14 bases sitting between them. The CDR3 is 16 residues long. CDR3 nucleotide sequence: TGCGCCAGCAGCCCACTTGTAAGCAACTCCTACAATGAGCAGTTCTTC. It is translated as CASSPLVSNSYNEQFF. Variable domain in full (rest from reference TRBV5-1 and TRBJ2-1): KAGVTQTPRYLIKTRGQQVTLSCSPISGHRSVSWYQQTPGQGLQFLFEYFSETQRNKGNFPGRFSGRQFSNSRSEMNVSTLELGDSALYLCASSPLVSNSYNEQFFGPGTRLTVL.

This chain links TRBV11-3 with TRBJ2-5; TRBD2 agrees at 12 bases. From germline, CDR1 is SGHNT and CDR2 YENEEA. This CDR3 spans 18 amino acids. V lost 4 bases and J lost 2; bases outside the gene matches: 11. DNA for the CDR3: TGTGCCAGCAGCTCGCCCAGCGGACTAGCGGGAAGTCAAGAGACCCAGTACTTC. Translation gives CASSSPSGLAGSQETQYF.

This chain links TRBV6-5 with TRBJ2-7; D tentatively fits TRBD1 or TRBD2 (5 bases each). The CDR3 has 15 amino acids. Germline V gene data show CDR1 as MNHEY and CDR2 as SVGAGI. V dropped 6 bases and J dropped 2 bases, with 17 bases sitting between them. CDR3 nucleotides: TGTGCCAGCAGCCGGGACGGTGGTTCCCCCTACGAGCAGTACTTC. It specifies CASSRDGGSPYEQYF.

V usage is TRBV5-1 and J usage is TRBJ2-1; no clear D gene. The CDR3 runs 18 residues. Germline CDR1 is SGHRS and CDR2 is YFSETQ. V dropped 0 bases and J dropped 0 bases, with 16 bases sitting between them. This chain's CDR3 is CASSLVVGSSHSYNEQFF. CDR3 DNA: TGCGCCAGCAGCTTGGTGGTCGGCAGTTCCCACTCCTACAATGAGCAGTTCTTC.

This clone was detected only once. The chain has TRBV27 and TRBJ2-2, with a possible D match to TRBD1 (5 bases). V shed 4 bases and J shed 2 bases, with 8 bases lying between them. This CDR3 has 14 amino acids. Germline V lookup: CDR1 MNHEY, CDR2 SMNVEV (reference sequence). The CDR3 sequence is CASSSGPNTGELFF. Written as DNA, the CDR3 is TGTGCCAGCAGTTCAGGGCCCAACACCGGGGAGCTGTTTTTT.